The clone carrying this T cell receptor beta chain has ten or more counts. The sample originates from a study of spatial heterogeneity in lung cancer. TCRdb called the 5' RACE reads again in MiXCR, with one record for every CDR3 protein. The sample shows some 41,000 distinct CDR3 sequences, about 10% of them seen only once. The germline V gene encodes CDR1 SNHLY and CDR2 FYNNEI. Trimming shortened V by 4 bases and J by 3 bases, and 12 bases separated the two germline ends. The length of the CDR3 is 14 residues. Time point: blood at routine non-recurrence follow-up after resection. The sequences come from PBMCs, collected at follow-up. This chain connects TRBV2 to TRBJ2-5; D perhaps matches TRBD1 (7 bases). The clonotype comes from a female donor with early-stage non-small cell lung cancer. CDR3 loop: CASSGQGGEETQYF. The CDR3 DNA is TGTGCCAGCAGTGGACAGGGCGGGGAAGAGACCCAGTACTTC.